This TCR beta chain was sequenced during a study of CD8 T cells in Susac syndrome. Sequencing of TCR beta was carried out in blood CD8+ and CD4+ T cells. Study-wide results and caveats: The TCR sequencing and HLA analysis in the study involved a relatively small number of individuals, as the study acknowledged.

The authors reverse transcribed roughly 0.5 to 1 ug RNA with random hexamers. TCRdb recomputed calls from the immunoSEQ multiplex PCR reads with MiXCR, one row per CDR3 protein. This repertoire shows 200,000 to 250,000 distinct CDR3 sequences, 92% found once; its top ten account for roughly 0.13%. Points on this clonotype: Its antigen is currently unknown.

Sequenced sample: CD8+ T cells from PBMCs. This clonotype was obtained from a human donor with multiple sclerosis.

The chain's CDR3 is CASSDCRVYGHEQFF. CDR3 nucleotides: TGTGCCAGCAGTGATTGCAGGGTATACGGACATGAGCAGTTCTTC. The chain recombines TRBV25-1 with TRBJ2-1, with D perhaps TRBD1 (5 bases). CDR1 is MGHDK and CDR2 is SYGVNS in the germline V gene. CDR3 length: 15 amino acids. Trimming removed 3 bases from V and 8 bases from J, with 17 bases in between.